This T cell receptor beta chain was identified during a study of CD8 T cells in Susac syndrome. Findings and limits, study-wide: The authors acknowledged that their TCR sequencing and HLA analysis involved a relatively small number of individuals.

RNA totalling about 0.5 to 1 ug underwent reverse transcription with random hexamers. Multiplex immunoSEQ PCR targeted 54 Vbeta and 13 Jbeta TCR beta segments. TCRdb analysed the immunoSEQ multiplex PCR reads with MiXCR anew, one entry per CDR3 protein. The table includes 250,000 to 300,000 distinct CDR3 sequences, 70% to 90% detected once. The germline V gene encodes CDR1 MNHEY and CDR2 SMNVEV (reference sequence). V dropped 5 bases and J dropped 5 bases, with 24 bases sitting between them. This CDR3 has 17 residues. The patients serving as multiple sclerosis controls were treatment-naive. They had stable or active relapsing-remitting disease and fulfilled revised McDonald criteria. Regarding this clonotype: Its antigen is not identified.

This clonotype was sampled from a human donor with multiple sclerosis. The chain uses TRBV27 and TRBJ1-2; D may be TRBD1 (5 bases). Source material: CD8+ T cells from PBMCs. CDR3 sequence reads: CASSLISPVGQGYGYTF. The CDR3 DNA sequence: TGTGCCAGCAGTCTAATATCCCCAGTGGGGCAGGGTTATGGCTACACCTTC.